A selection of T cell receptor beta chains follows, all from one sample in a study of technical replicates of blood from a handful of donors. The assay was immunoSEQ multiplex PCR, and TCRdb's table has in-frame clones only and misses some. The sample contains 75,000 to 90,000 clones, about 92% of which appear only once. The source material was T cells isolated from PBMCs. These TCRs come from a human donor in good health. CDR3s include the opening cysteine and the closing phenylalanine or tryptophan. D genes are given only for firm matches. The size entry is marked missing in some rows and otherwise reads once, few, many or a size class.

V gene: TRBV6-1; clone size: NA; J gene: TRBJ2-1; D gene: TRBD2; CDR3 protein: CASSDEAGEQFF; CDR3 DNA: TGTGCCAGCAGTGATGAAGCGGGAGAGCAGTTCTTC
V gene: TRBV18; clone size: NA; J gene: TRBJ2-7; D gene: TRBD2; CDR3 protein: CASSRTAGLAGDYEQYF; CDR3 DNA: TGTGCCAGCTCACGCACCGCGGGACTAGCGGGAGACTACGAGCAGTACTTC
V gene: TRBV9; clone size: NA; J gene: TRBJ2-1; D gene: TRBD2; CDR3 protein: CASSAPASGRYNEQFF; CDR3 DNA: TGTGCCAGCAGCGCGCCGGCTAGCGGGCGTTACAATGAGCAGTTCTTC
V gene: TRBV9; clone size: NA; J gene: TRBJ1-4; D gene: NA; CDR3 protein: CASSGWDGGEKLFF; CDR3 DNA: TGTGCCAGCAGCGGTTGGGACGGAGGGGAAAAACTGTTTTTT
V gene: TRBV7-6; clone size: NA; J gene: TRBJ2-3; D gene: NA; CDR3 protein: CASSLASGNTDTQYF; CDR3 DNA: TGTGCCAGCAGCTTAGCCAGCGGAAACACAGATACGCAGTATTTT
V gene: TRBV19; clone size: NA; J gene: TRBJ2-5; D gene: NA; CDR3 protein: CASSILHPGGQGGIVKTQYF; CDR3 DNA: TGTGCCAGTAGCATACTGCACCCGGGAGGACAGGGTGGGATCGTAAAGACCCAGTACTTC
V gene: TRBV7-8; clone size: few; J gene: TRBJ1-1; D gene: NA; CDR3 protein: CASAPVLEAFF; CDR3 DNA: TGTGCCAGCGCACCGGTGCTCGAAGCTTTCTTT
V gene: TRBV30; clone size: NA; J gene: TRBJ1-2; D gene: NA; CDR3 protein: CAWIQGLHGYTF; CDR3 DNA: TGTGCCTGGATTCAGGGACTGCATGGCTACACCTTC
V gene: TRBV7-9; clone size: NA; J gene: TRBJ2-3; D gene: TRBD2; CDR3 protein: CASSPTSGRAGTDTQYF; CDR3 DNA: TGTGCCAGCAGCCCGACTAGCGGGAGGGCGGGCACAGATACGCAGTATTTT
V gene: TRBV18; clone size: NA; J gene: TRBJ2-2; D gene: NA; CDR3 protein: CASRLGTPMVGELFF; CDR3 DNA: TGTGCCAGCCGGCTCGGGACACCCATGGTAGGGGAGCTGTTTTTT
V gene: TRBV29-1; clone size: NA; J gene: TRBJ2-2; D gene: TRBD2; CDR3 protein: CSVEPLAGDTGELFF; CDR3 DNA: TGCAGCGTTGAACCCCTCGCGGGGGACACCGGGGAGCTGTTTTTT
V gene: TRBV6-5; clone size: NA; J gene: TRBJ2-3; D gene: NA; CDR3 protein: CASSYSFLSADTQYF; CDR3 DNA: TGTGCCAGCAGTTACTCGTTCCTGTCCGCAGATACGCAGTATTTT
V gene: TRBV5-1; clone size: NA; J gene: TRBJ1-4; D gene: NA; CDR3 protein: CASSRDPPRDEKLFF; CDR3 DNA: TGCGCCAGCAGCCGAGACCCGCCTCGGGATGAAAAACTGTTTTTT
V gene: TRBV6-5; clone size: NA; J gene: TRBJ2-4; D gene: NA; CDR3 protein: CASSYSYENIQYF; CDR3 DNA: TGTGCCAGCAGTTACAGCTATGAGAACATTCAGTACTTC
V gene: TRBV9; clone size: NA; J gene: TRBJ1-2; D gene: TRBD1; CDR3 protein: CASSVVEEDRVNGYTF; CDR3 DNA: TGTGCCAGCAGCGTGGTCGAAGAAGACAGGGTAAACGGCTACACCTTC
V gene: TRBV25-1; clone size: NA; J gene: TRBJ2-2; D gene: TRBD2; CDR3 protein: CASSRGGRVQGAAGELFF; CDR3 DNA: TGTGCCAGCTCGAGAGGAGGGAGGGTCCAAGGCGCCGCCGGGGAGCTGTTTTTT
V gene: TRBV10-3; clone size: once; J gene: TRBJ1-5; D gene: NA; CDR3 protein: CAISGGREMPQHF; CDR3 DNA: TGTGCCATCTCGGGGGGCCGGGAAATGCCCCAGCATTTT
V gene: TRBV28; clone size: few; J gene: TRBJ1-1; D gene: TRBD1; CDR3 protein: CASRQGDSINEAFF; CDR3 DNA: TGTGCCAGCAGGCAAGGGGACAGCATCAATGAAGCTTTCTTT
V gene: TRBV4-2; clone size: NA; J gene: TRBJ2-7; D gene: NA; CDR3 protein: CASSQEARGFYEQYF; CDR3 DNA: TGTGCCAGCAGCCAAGAGGCTCGGGGGTTCTACGAGCAGTACTTC
V gene: TRBV28; clone size: NA; J gene: TRBJ2-1; D gene: NA; CDR3 protein: CAGTHKRLPSEQFF; CDR3 DNA: TGTGCCGGAACTCATAAGCGACTCCCAAGTGAGCAGTTCTTC
V gene: TRBV29-1; clone size: NA; J gene: TRBJ2-7; D gene: NA; CDR3 protein: CSDEDTLYEQYF; CDR3 DNA: TGCAGTGATGAGGACACCCTCTACGAGCAGTACTTC
V gene: TRBV7-9; clone size: NA; J gene: TRBJ1-3; D gene: NA; CDR3 protein: CASSLPGSSGNTIYF; CDR3 DNA: TGTGCCAGCAGCCTCCCAGGGTCCTCTGGAAACACCATATATTTT
V gene: TRBV10-2; clone size: NA; J gene: TRBJ2-7; D gene: TRBD1; CDR3 protein: CASSDHGQVGSYEQYF; CDR3 DNA: TGCGCCAGCAGTGATCACGGACAGGTTGGCTCCTACGAGCAGTACTTC
V gene: TRBV18; clone size: NA; J gene: TRBJ2-1; D gene: NA; CDR3 protein: CASSPPDIASLEQFF; CDR3 DNA: TGTGCCAGCTCACCACCAGACATCGCAAGCCTTGAGCAGTTCTTC
V gene: TRBV10-3; clone size: NA; J gene: TRBJ2-2; D gene: NA; CDR3 protein: CAISARPMGEGGELFF; CDR3 DNA: TGTGCCATCAGTGCCAGGCCCATGGGTGAAGGCGGGGAGCTGTTTTTT
V gene: TRBV6-6; clone size: NA; J gene: TRBJ2-5; D gene: TRBD1; CDR3 protein: CASTAIVRGKETQYF; CDR3 DNA: TGTGCCAGCACCGCCATCGTCAGGGGGAAAGAGACCCAGTACTTC
V gene: TRBV27; clone size: NA; J gene: TRBJ1-3; D gene: NA; CDR3 protein: CASTLRESSGNTIYF; CDR3 DNA: TGTGCCAGCACCCTAAGGGAGAGCTCTGGAAACACCATATATTTT
V gene: TRBV29-1; clone size: NA; J gene: TRBJ2-7; D gene: NA; CDR3 protein: CSVSDSSASYEQYF; CDR3 DNA: TGCAGCGTTTCGGATTCTAGCGCCTCCTACGAGCAGTACTTC
V gene: TRBV10-1; clone size: NA; J gene: TRBJ1-3; D gene: NA; CDR3 protein: CASRGWSQGEF; CDR3 DNA: TGCGCCAGCAGAGGTTGGTCCCAGGGTGAATTT
V gene: TRBV7-8; clone size: once; J gene: TRBJ1-2; D gene: NA; CDR3 protein: CASSLASANPSGYGYTF; CDR3 DNA: TGTGCCAGCAGCTTAGCGTCGGCTAATCCCTCGGGTTATGGCTACACCTTC
V gene: TRBV9; clone size: NA; J gene: TRBJ1-2; D gene: NA; CDR3 protein: CASSVDRLGHTF; CDR3 DNA: TGTGCCAGCAGCGTAGATCGGCTAGGCCACACCTTC
V gene: TRBV7-8; clone size: NA; J gene: TRBJ2-6; D gene: NA; CDR3 protein: CASTLFRFSGANVLTF; CDR3 DNA: TGTGCCAGCACCCTCTTTCGGTTCTCTGGGGCCAACGTCCTGACTTTC
V gene: TRBV7-9; clone size: NA; J gene: TRBJ2-1; D gene: TRBD1; CDR3 protein: CASSDGQGVADEQFF; CDR3 DNA: TGTGCCAGCAGCGACGGACAGGGGGTCGCAGATGAGCAGTTCTTC
V gene: TRBV29-1; clone size: NA; J gene: TRBJ2-1; D gene: NA; CDR3 protein: CSVAPGLNSEQFF; CDR3 DNA: TGCAGCGTGGCCCCGGGACTCAACAGTGAGCAGTTCTTC
V gene: TRBV29-1; clone size: NA; J gene: TRBJ2-7; D gene: NA; CDR3 protein: CSALLRDSYEQYF; CDR3 DNA: TGCAGCGCTCTCCTGAGGGACTCCTACGAGCAGTACTTC
V gene: TRBV7-9; clone size: NA; J gene: TRBJ1-3; D gene: NA; CDR3 protein: CASRPGNSGNTIYF; CDR3 DNA: TGTGCCAGCAGACCAGGGAATAGTGGAAACACCATATATTTT
V gene: TRBV5-8; clone size: NA; J gene: TRBJ1-1; D gene: NA; CDR3 protein: CASSFGGSGSEAFF; CDR3 DNA: TGTGCCAGCAGCTTTGGAGGCAGCGGCTCTGAAGCTTTCTTT
V gene: TRBV5-1; clone size: NA; J gene: TRBJ1-2; D gene: TRBD1; CDR3 protein: CASSLAGTGHGYTF; CDR3 DNA: TGCGCCAGCAGCTTGGCCGGGACAGGCCATGGCTACACCTTC
V gene: TRBV6-1; clone size: NA; J gene: TRBJ1-5; D gene: TRBD1; CDR3 protein: CASSATGAWGQPQHF; CDR3 DNA: TGTGCCAGCAGTGCCACAGGGGCATGGGGTCAGCCCCAGCATTTT
V gene: TRBV27; clone size: NA; J gene: TRBJ1-2; D gene: TRBD1; CDR3 protein: CASRPTGSDGYTF; CDR3 DNA: TGTGCCAGCAGACCGACAGGGTCAGATGGCTACACCTTC
V gene: TRBV27; clone size: NA; J gene: TRBJ1-1; D gene: NA; CDR3 protein: CASSLLRGAEAFF; CDR3 DNA: TGTGCCAGCAGTTTACTTCGGGGAGCTGAAGCTTTCTTT